These 7 T cell receptor beta chains originate from one sample sequenced in a study of blood T cell repertoires in COVID-19. The data were produced by immunoSEQ multiplex PCR, yet TCRdb's version contains in-frame clones alone and is incomplete. The data contain around 68,000 clones, roughly 90% of them seen just once; the ten biggest clones take up approximately 6.4%. The material sequenced was peripheral blood. These receptor sequences come from a woman in her 50s with acute or convalescent COVID-19.

The chain joins TRBV7-2 to TRBJ2-7; perhaps TRBD2 as D (6 bases). The germline CDR1 and CDR2 sequences are SGHTA and FQGNSA. Trimming left V 0 bases short and J 9 bases short, with 12 bases between. The CDR3 spans 13 residues. The CDR3 protein is CASSLAAPGVQYF. CDR3 DNA sequence: TGTGCCAGCAGCTTAGCTGCCCCGGGGGTGCAGTACTTC.

Only one count was recorded for this clone. This chain connects TRBV6-6 to TRBJ2-7; 8 nucleotides line up with TRBD2. CDR1 MNHNY and CDR2 SVGAGI come from the germline V gene (reference sequence). With 5 bases clipped from V and 5 bases from J, the junction kept 5 bases outside the gene matches. The CDR3 consists of 13 residues. The CDR3: CASSPGLADEQYF. In nucleotides, the CDR3 is TGTGCCAGCAGTCCCGGACTAGCCGACGAGCAGTACTTC.

This clone was seen a few times. This rearrangement joins TRBV11-3 to TRBJ2-1; TRBD2 aligns across 12 bases. The V segment lost 1 base and the J segment 8 bases; nucleotides outside the gene matches: 6. The CDR3 has 16 amino acids. Germline V gives CDR1 SGHNT, CDR2 YENEEA. Here the CDR3 DNA reads TGTGCCAGCAGCTTAGGTCTAGCGGGGGGGTTCGATGAGCAGTTCTTC. Translated: CASSLGLAGGFDEQFF.

The chain employs TRBV5-1 and TRBJ1-4; D unresolved. CDR1 and CDR2 (germline): SGHRS, YFSETQ. The CDR3 consists of 15 residues. V was clipped by 1 base and J by 3 bases, with 10 bases between them. CDR3 sequence (DNA): TGCGCCAGCAGCTTGCGACATGAGCCTAATGAAAAACTGTTTTTT. It encodes CASSLRHEPNEKLFF.

This clone was picked up one time. This chain connects TRBV6-2 or TRBV6-3 to TRBJ2-1; the D is unclear. The V gene lost 2 bases and the J gene lost 0 bases, with 5 bases spanning the gap. Per the germline V gene, CDR1 is MNHEY and CDR2 is SVGEGT. CDR3 length: 14 residues. Written as DNA, the CDR3 is TGTGCCAGCAGTTACCCTAACTCCTACAATGAGCAGTTCTTC. Its translation is CASSYPNSYNEQFF.

This rearrangement joins TRBV14 to TRBJ1-2; TRBD1 agrees at 7 bases. With 0 bases clipped from V and 4 bases from J, the junction kept 8 bases outside the gene matches. This CDR3 comprises 16 residues. The V gene's germline CDR1 is SGHDN and CDR2 FVKESK. This chain's CDR3 is CASSQDQGDSIYGYTF. CDR3 nucleotides: TGTGCCAGCAGCCAAGACCAGGGGGACAGCATCTATGGCTACACCTTC.

The chain uses TRBV6-5 and TRBJ1-1, with 7 positions matching TRBD1. Germline lookup yields CDR1 MNHEY and CDR2 SVGAGI. This CDR3 comprises 14 residues. Losses at the gene ends were 2 bases for V and 7 bases for J; bases not matched to a gene: 7. The chain's CDR3 is CASSYRQGTSEAFF. DNA for the CDR3: TGTGCCAGCAGTTACCGACAGGGAACAAGTGAAGCTTTCTTT.